This T cell receptor beta chain was obtained from a study of shared clonotypes between healthy human individuals. Study overall: Per donor, three plates held CD4 naive cells, three held CD4 memory, two held CD8 naive and one held CD8 memory. Findings and caveats of the study: Naive subsets generally had larger estimated richness than memory subsets. Clonotypes which were not shared had lower generation probabilities than clonotypes that all four donors shared.

The genomic DNA of each subset was split evenly across several immunoSEQ plates. TCRdb's copy holds only in-frame clones and misses some; the assay was immunoSEQ multiplex PCR. The sample holds about 1,900,000 clones; about 95% are singletons and the top ten take 1% to 1.5%. Naive CD8 populations comprised CD45RO-negative cells positively selected for CCR7, excluding terminally differentiated effector memory CD45RA+ cells. Comment on this clone: Its specificity is unknown. This same CDR3 is encoded by further DNA sequences in the sample.

V was trimmed by 1 base and J by 0 bases, leaving 10 bases between them. The CDR3 has 15 residues. Germline V lookup: CDR1 LGHNA, CDR2 YSLEER. Sequencing used naive CD8+ T cells sorted from blood. The chain uses TRBV4-3 and TRBJ2-7; D unclear. The TCR comes from a man aged 18 to 30 in good health. CDR3 sequence: CASSQALGSSYEQYF. In DNA, the CDR3 is TGCGCCAGCAGCCAAGCACTCGGCAGCTCCTACGAGCAGTACTTC.